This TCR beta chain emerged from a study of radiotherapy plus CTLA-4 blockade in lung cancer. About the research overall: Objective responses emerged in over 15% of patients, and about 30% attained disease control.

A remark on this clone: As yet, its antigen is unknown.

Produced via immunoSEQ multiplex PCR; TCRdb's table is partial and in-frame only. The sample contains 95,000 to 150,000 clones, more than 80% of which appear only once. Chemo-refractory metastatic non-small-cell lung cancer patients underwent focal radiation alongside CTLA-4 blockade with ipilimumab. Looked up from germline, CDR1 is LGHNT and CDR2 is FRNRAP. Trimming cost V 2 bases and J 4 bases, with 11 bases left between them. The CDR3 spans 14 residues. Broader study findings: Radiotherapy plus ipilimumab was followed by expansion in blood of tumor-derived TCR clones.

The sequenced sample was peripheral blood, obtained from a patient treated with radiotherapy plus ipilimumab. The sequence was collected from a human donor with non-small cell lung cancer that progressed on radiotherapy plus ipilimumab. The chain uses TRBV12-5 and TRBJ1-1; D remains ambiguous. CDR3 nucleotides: TGTGCTAGTGGTTTGACAGCCCCGGGCACTGAAGCTTTCTTT. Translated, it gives CASGLTAPGTEAFF.